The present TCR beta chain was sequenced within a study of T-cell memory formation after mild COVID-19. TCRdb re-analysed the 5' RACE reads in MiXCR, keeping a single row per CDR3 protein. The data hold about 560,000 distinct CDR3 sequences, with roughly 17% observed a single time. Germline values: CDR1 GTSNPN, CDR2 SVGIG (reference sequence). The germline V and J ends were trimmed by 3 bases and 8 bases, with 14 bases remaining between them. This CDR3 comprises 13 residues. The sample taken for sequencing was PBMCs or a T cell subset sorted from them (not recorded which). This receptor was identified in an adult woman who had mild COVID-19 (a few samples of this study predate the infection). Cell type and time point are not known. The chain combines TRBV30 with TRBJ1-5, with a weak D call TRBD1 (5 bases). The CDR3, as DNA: TGTGCCTGGAGCGTGCGGGGGTACGAGCCCCAGCATTTT. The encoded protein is CAWSVRGYEPQHF.